This T cell receptor (beta chain) was recovered during a study of OX40 agonist ivuxolimab in advanced cancers. Study overall: One hepatocellular carcinoma and a couple of cutaneous melanoma patients partially responded.

With 3 bases removed from V and 6 bases from J, the gap between germline ends came to 15 bases. Germline V gene data show CDR1 as MDHEN and CDR2 as SYDVKM. The CDR3 totals 15 residues. Clones were sequenced by immunoSEQ multiplex PCR, and TCRdb holds only the in-frame ones, with some missing. There are fewer than 80,000 clones in the sample; roughly nine tenths occur only once, and roughly 15% lies in the top ten. The chain employs TRBV28 and TRBJ2-1, with D possibly being TRBD2 (5 bases). The clonotype comes from an adult with an advanced solid tumor such as melanoma, head and neck, liver or kidney cancer. The material sequenced was CD4+ or CD8+ T cells sorted from blood, taken in a trial of the OX40 agonist ivuxolimab. CDR3 nucleotide sequence: TGTGCCAGCAGTTTTGGGCTGGAGGTGGGCAATGAGCAGTTCTTC. Translation: CASSFGLEVGNEQFF.